The 31 T cell receptor beta chains listed next were all sequenced from one sample in a study of blood T cell repertoires in COVID-19. Profiled with immunoSEQ multiplex PCR; TCRdb holds only in-frame clones, not every one. Of 150,000 to 200,000 clones in the sample, roughly 90% were seen once. The sequencing sample was made of peripheral blood. The receptor source for this set is a man between 60 and 75 years old with active or convalescent COVID-19.

The table lists this clone with a few counts. The chain couples TRBV9 to TRBJ2-7, with TRBD2 matching over 13 bases. The V gene end was trimmed by 4 bases and the J gene end by 0 bases; junction bases not matched to a gene: 4. CDR3 size: 16 residues. The germline V gene has CDR1 SGDLS and CDR2 YYNGEE. The CDR3 DNA is TGTGCCAGCAGCCGCCGGACTAGCGGGAGCTCCTACGAGCAGTACTTC. Encoded protein: CASSRRTSGSSYEQYF.

CDR3 DNA: TGTGCCAGCAGTCGCGACAGGGGGCGTGGGGAGACCCAGTACTTC. It yields the protein CASSRDRGRGETQYF. The chain carries TRBV6-5 and TRBJ2-5; 10 bases line up with TRBD1. Unmatched junction bases numbered 8, after V lost 5 bases and J lost 5 bases. CDR3 size: 15 residues. The germline CDR1 and CDR2 sequences are MNHEY and SVGAGI.

This clone is medium-sized (0.01 to 0.1%). V gene TRBV27 combines with J gene TRBJ2-7, with a tentative D call TRBD2 (6 bases). Trimming left V 3 bases short and J 4 bases short, with 7 bases between. Germline lookup yields CDR1 MNHEY and CDR2 SMNVEV (reference sequence). The CDR3 runs to 12 residues. The chain's CDR3 is CASSLGGYEQYF. The CDR3 region has the DNA TGTGCCAGCAGTTTGGGGGGATACGAGCAGTACTTC.

This sequence joins TRBV5-1 and TRBJ1-1; D may be TRBD1 (6 bases). CDR1 and CDR2 from the germline V gene are SGHRS and YFSETQ. This CDR3 contains 17 residues. Trimming cost V 0 bases and J 3 bases, with 18 bases left between them. CDR3 nucleotides: TGCGCCAGCAGCTTGGGCCAGGGGTGGGAAGTGGACACTGAAGCTTTCTTT. This translates into CASSLGQGWEVDTEAFF.

The J gene is TRBJ1-1, the V gene TRBV3-1 (or the pseudogene TRBV3-2); 7 nucleotides agree with TRBD1. J gave up 4 bases and V 1 base, and 3 bases lay outside the gene matches. The CDR3 is 14 residues long. The germline V gene has CDR1 LGHDT and CDR2 YNNKEL (reference sequence). The CDR3 spells CASSQGQGPTEAFF. The CDR3 DNA reads as TGTGCCAGCAGCCAAGGACAGGGCCCCACTGAAGCTTTCTTT.

The chain employs TRBV11-2 and TRBJ1-3; the D gene is possibly TRBD1 (5 bases). Germline V gene data show CDR1 as SGHAT and CDR2 as FQNNGV. CDR3 size: 16 residues. The ends were cut back, 3 bases at V and 4 bases at J, with 16 bases in the middle. The CDR3 spells CASSFTQGQFGNTIYF. DNA of the CDR3: TGTGCCAGCAGCTTTACCCAGGGTCAATTCGGAAACACCATATATTTT.

This sequence joins TRBV5-6 and TRBJ2-5, with 10 bases lining up with TRBD2. In germline, CDR1 is SGHDT, CDR2 YYEEEE. The CDR3 consists of 15 residues. J lost 1 base, V lost 1 base, and 1 base had no gene match. This CDR3 reads CASSLRTSGQETQYF. CDR3 nucleotide sequence: TGTGCCAGCAGCTTGAGGACTAGCGGCCAAGAGACCCAGTACTTC.

The chain employs TRBV6-5 and TRBJ1-5, with D hard to call. Germline V lookup: CDR1 MNHEY, CDR2 SVGAGI. Trimming cost V 0 bases and J 3 bases, with 9 bases left between them. This CDR3 is built from 15 residues. The CDR3 DNA is TGTGCCAGCAGTTACTCGACCGGGTCCAATCAGCCCCAGCATTTT. Amino acid sequence: CASSYSTGSNQPQHF.

The chain is built from TRBV19 and TRBJ1-1; possible D gene TRBD1, 5 bases. Per the germline V gene, CDR1 is LNHDA and CDR2 is SQIVND (reference sequence). V gave up 5 bases and J gave up 0 bases, with 10 bases separating them. This CDR3 has 14 amino acids. The CDR3 bases are TGTGCCAGTAGTCTTGGCAGGGTGAACACTGAAGCTTTCTTT. Translated: CASSLGRVNTEAFF.

V usage is TRBV21-1 and J usage is TRBJ2-7; whether TRBD2, the table's D call, matches the DNA was not checked. TRBV21-1 has pseudogene status. The CDR3 runs 12 residues. The CDR3 spells CASSGLQYEQYF. The CDR3 bases are TGTGCCAGTTCCGGACTGCAATACGAGCAGTACTTC.

V is TRBV27 and J is TRBJ2-1; a possible D gene is TRBD2 (7 bases). The ends were cut back, 7 bases at V and 2 bases at J, with 15 bases in the middle. There are 15 residues in the CDR3. Looked up from germline, CDR1 is MNHEY and CDR2 is SMNVEV (reference sequence). The CDR3 DNA follows: TGTGCCAGCACCGTAGGGGGGGGGACCTACAATGAGCAGTTCTTC. Translating gives CASTVGGGTYNEQFF.

The chain employs TRBV7-2 and TRBJ2-3, with D possibly TRBD1 on 5 matching bases. Trimming took off 4 bases at V and 2 bases at J, with 16 bases between the two ends. From germline, CDR1 is SGHTA and CDR2 FQGNSA. The CDR3 totals 16 residues. The CDR3 nucleotides read TGTGCCAGCAGCTCCCATGGGGCAGGAAACACAGATACGCAGTATTTT. Translated, it gives CASSSHGAGNTDTQYF.

This chain joins TRBV5-6 and TRBJ1-5, with 8 bases aligning to TRBD1. Germline V CDR1 and CDR2: SGHDT, YYEEEE. This CDR3 is built from 15 residues. The J segment lost 5 bases and the V segment lost 1 base, leaving 5 bases of the junction unmatched. The CDR3 DNA follows: TGTGCCAGCAGCTTGTCAGGGGGCGAAGATCAGCCCCAGCATTTT. Translation: CASSLSGGEDQPQHF.

The rearrangement joins TRBV19 to TRBJ1-1; 8 nucleotides align to TRBD1. This CDR3 region has 15 residues. Trimming at V came to 5 bases and at J to 3 bases, leaving 8 bases not matched to a gene. CDR1 and CDR2 (germline): LNHDA, SQIVND (reference sequence). CDR3 sequence: CASSYRGVGDTEAFF. CDR3 coding DNA: TGTGCCAGTAGTTACAGGGGGGTAGGGGACACTGAAGCTTTCTTT.

J is TRBJ1-1 and V is TRBV29-1; D uncertain. V lost 4 bases and J 0 bases, leaving 9 bases between the germline ends. CDR3 length: 13 residues. Germline CDR1 and CDR2: SQVTM and ANQGSEA. The CDR3 reads CSVAGIMNTEAFF. The CDR3 region has the DNA TGCAGCGTTGCCGGGATTATGAACACTGAAGCTTTCTTT.

The chain's CDR3 is CASSPYTEAFF. In DNA, the CDR3 is TGTGCCAGCAGCCCTTACACTGAAGCTTTCTTT. V is TRBV5-8 and J is TRBJ1-1, with unresolved D. CDR3 length equals 11 residues. Germline lookup yields CDR1 SGHTS and CDR2 YDEGEE. V dropped 4 bases and J dropped 3 bases, with 4 bases sitting between them.

The V call is TRBV7-8, the J call TRBJ2-1; TRBD1 is a possible D gene (6 bases). CDR1 and CDR2 (germline): SGHVS, FQNEAQ. The CDR3 is 14 residues long. Trimming took 5 bases from V and 2 from J, leaving 10 bases between them. In nucleotides, the CDR3 is TGTGCCAGCAGCCAGGGGTACCCCTACAATGAGCAGTTCTTC. Amino acid sequence: CASSQGYPYNEQFF. The whole variable domain, filled in from reference TRBV7-8 and TRBJ2-1, reads GAGVSQSPRYKVAKRGQDVALRCDPISGHVSLFWYQQALGQGPEFLTYFQNEAQLDKSGLPSDRFFAERPEGSVSTLKIQRTQQEDSAVYLCASSQGYPYNEQFFGPGTRLTVL.

This sequence joins TRBV29-1 and TRBJ1-2; a possible D gene is TRBD1 (6 bases). This CDR3 region has 13 residues. V was trimmed by 0 bases and J by 8 bases, leaving 13 bases between them. Germline loops: CDR1 SQVTM, CDR2 ANQGSEA. CDR3 region: CSVEEGTSGGYTF. The CDR3 DNA reads as TGCAGCGTTGAAGAGGGGACATCTGGAGGCTACACCTTC.

This chain links TRBV21-1 with TRBJ1-4; the table's D call, TRBD1, has no DNA check behind it. TRBV21-1 is described as a pseudogene. The CDR3 spans 15 residues. Written as DNA, the CDR3 is TGTGCCAGCAGCACCCACAGGGTTCCCAATGAAAAACTGTTTTTT. It encodes CASSTHRVPNEKLFF.

This sequence joins TRBV3-1 (or the pseudogene TRBV3-2) and TRBJ1-2, with D perhaps TRBD1 (6 bases). CDR1 is LGHDT, CDR2 YNNKEL, per germline (reference sequence). V was shortened by 4 bases and J by 7 bases, with 19 bases between the two germline ends. CDR3 size: 15 residues. For the CDR3, the DNA is TGTGCCAGCAGCCGTTCGGAGGTACAGGGTGTTGGCTACACCTTC. Residues: CASSRSEVQGVGYTF.

The rearrangement uses TRBV11-3 and TRBJ2-1; maybe TRBD1 (5 bases). The CDR3 totals 14 residues. Trimming left V 5 bases short and J 2 bases short, with 10 bases between. Germline loops: CDR1 SGHNT, CDR2 YENEEA. The CDR3 loop is CASSHRSTYNEQFF. CDR3 bases: TGTGCCAGCAGCCACAGGAGCACCTACAATGAGCAGTTCTTC.

The chain links TRBV29-1 to TRBJ1-6; 7 bases map to TRBD1. This CDR3 is 14 amino acids long. After removal of 4 bases from V and 8 bases from J, the junction contained 8 bases not matched to a gene. Germline V gene lookup returns CDR1 SQVTM and CDR2 ANQGSEA. As DNA, the CDR3 is TGCAGCGTTGTCGGACAGGAGAGGGATTCACCCCTCCACTTT. Its translation: CSVVGQERDSPLHF.

The genes are TRBV19 and TRBJ2-1; 9 bases are a match to TRBD2. The CDR3 totals 16 residues. Germline CDR1 reads LNHDA; CDR2 reads SQIVND (reference sequence). V gave up 3 bases and J gave up 1 base; unmatched junction bases: 4. The CDR3 sequence: CASSIGAGGSYNEQFF. The CDR3 coding sequence is TGTGCCAGTAGTATTGGGGCGGGAGGGTCCTACAATGAGCAGTTCTTC.

The chain joins TRBV4-1 to TRBJ1-2, with TRBD1 as a possible D gene (6 bases). CDR1 is MGHRA, CDR2 YSYEKL, per germline. V was pared by 3 bases and J by 4 bases, with 18 bases between. The CDR3 loop spans 16 amino acids. The CDR3 loop reads CASSQVTGQSIYGYTF. CDR3 in DNA: TGCGCCAGCAGCCAGGTAACTGGACAGTCGATCTATGGCTACACCTTC.

The rearrangement joins TRBV24-1 to TRBJ2-2; tentative D call: TRBD2 (6 bases). This CDR3 region has 12 residues. Trimming took off 7 bases at V and 6 bases at J, with 8 bases between the two ends. CDR1 KGHDR and CDR2 SFDVKD come from the germline V gene. The CDR3 nucleotides are TGTGCCACCAGCCGGGGGTCCGGGGAGCTGTTTTTT. This sequence encodes CATSRGSGELFF.

This clone occurred once. The chain couples TRBV11-2 to TRBJ1-4; perhaps TRBD1 as D (5 bases). Germline V gives CDR1 SGHAT, CDR2 FQNNGV. Trimming left V 5 bases short and J 3 bases short, with 16 bases between. The CDR3 is 16 amino acids. CDR3 nucleotide sequence: TGTGCCAGCAGCCTCCCGTGGGGGGGAGCTAATGAAAAACTGTTTTTT. The encoded protein is CASSLPWGGANEKLFF.

The chain is built from TRBV19 and TRBJ2-7; TRBD1 is a possible D gene (6 bases). The germline V gene encodes CDR1 LNHDA and CDR2 SQIVND (reference sequence). This CDR3 is 14 amino acids long. Trimming shortened V by 3 bases and J by 0 bases, and 9 bases separated the two germline ends. CDR3 DNA sequence: TGTGCCAGTAGTATGCGACAGGACTCCTACGAGCAGTACTTC. Amino acid sequence: CASSMRQDSYEQYF.

This clone came up once. This chain connects TRBV6-5 to TRBJ1-2, with D possibly matching TRBD1 (6 bases). The CDR3 runs 12 residues. Trimming left V 9 bases short and J 8 bases short, with 16 bases between. The germline V gene has CDR1 MNHEY and CDR2 SVGAGI. CDR3 sequence reads: CASSAGEKGYTF. The CDR3 nucleotides are TGTGCCAGTTCGGCAGGGGAGAAGGGCTACACCTTC.

The chain recombines TRBV18 with TRBJ1-1; TRBD1 aligns across 7 bases. The CDR3 length is 15 residues. The germline V gene has CDR1 KGHSH and CDR2 LQKENI. The ends lost 1 base at V and 7 bases at J; junction bases unmatched: 9. Written as DNA, the CDR3 is TGTGCCAGCTCACCACTGCCACGGGACAGCTTTGAAGCTTTCTTT. The encoded protein is CASSPLPRDSFEAFF.

V gene TRBV6-6 combines with J gene TRBJ1-5, with D tentatively TRBD1 (6 bases). CDR1 is MNHNY, CDR2 SVGAGI, per germline (reference sequence). This CDR3 comprises 15 residues. V dropped 2 bases and J dropped 0 bases, with 8 bases sitting between them. As DNA, the CDR3 is TGTGCCAGCAGTTACGGACAGCATAGCAATCAGCCCCAGCATTTT. It is translated as CASSYGQHSNQPQHF.

This chain joins TRBV11-2 and TRBJ2-7; 7 bases fit TRBD2. The CDR3 is made up of 14 amino acids. In germline, CDR1 is SGHAT, CDR2 FQNNGV. Trimming removed 3 bases from V and 5 bases from J; junction bases left unmatched: 7. This chain's CDR3 is CASSFGGYRNEQYF. The CDR3 coding sequence is TGTGCCAGCAGCTTCGGGGGGTACCGGAACGAGCAGTACTTC.